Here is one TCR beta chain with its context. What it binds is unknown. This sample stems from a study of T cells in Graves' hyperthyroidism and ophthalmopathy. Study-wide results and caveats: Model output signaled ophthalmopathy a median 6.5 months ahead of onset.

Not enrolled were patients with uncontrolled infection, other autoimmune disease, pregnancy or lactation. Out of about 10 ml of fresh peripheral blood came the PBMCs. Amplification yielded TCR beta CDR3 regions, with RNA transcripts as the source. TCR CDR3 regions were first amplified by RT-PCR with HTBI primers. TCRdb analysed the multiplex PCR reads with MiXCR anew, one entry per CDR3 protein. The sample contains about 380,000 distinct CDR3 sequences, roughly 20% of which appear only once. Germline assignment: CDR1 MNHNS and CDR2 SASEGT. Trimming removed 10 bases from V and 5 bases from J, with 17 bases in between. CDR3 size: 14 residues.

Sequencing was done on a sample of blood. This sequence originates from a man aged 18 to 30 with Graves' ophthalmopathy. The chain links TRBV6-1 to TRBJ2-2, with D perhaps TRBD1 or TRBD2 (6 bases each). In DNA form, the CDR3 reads TGTGCCACCAAACACAGGGAGGAAACCGGGGAGCTGTTTTTT. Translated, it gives CATKHREETGELFF.